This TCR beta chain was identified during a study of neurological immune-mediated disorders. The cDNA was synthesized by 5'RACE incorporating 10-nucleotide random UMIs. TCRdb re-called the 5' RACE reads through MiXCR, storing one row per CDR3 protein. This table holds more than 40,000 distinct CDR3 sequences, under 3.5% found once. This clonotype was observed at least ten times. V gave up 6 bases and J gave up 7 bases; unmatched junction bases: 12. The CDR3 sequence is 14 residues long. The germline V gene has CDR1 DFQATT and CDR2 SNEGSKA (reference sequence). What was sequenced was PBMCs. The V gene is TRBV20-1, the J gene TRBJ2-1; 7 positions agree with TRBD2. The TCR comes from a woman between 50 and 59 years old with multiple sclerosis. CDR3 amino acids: CSAGLPGGSNEQFF. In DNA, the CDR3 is TGCAGTGCGGGCTTACCGGGGGGATCGAATGAGCAGTTCTTC.